This T cell receptor (beta chain) was sequenced for a study of patients and donors after allogeneic stem cell transplantation. There are a few counts of this clonotype. Per germline, CDR1 SQVTM and CDR2 ANQGSEA. The CDR3 sequence is 12 residues long. V lost 6 bases, J lost 6 bases, and 5 bases stayed unmatched. TCRdb called the RT-PCR reads again in MiXCR, with one record for every CDR3 protein. The sample shows fewer than 95,000 distinct CDR3 sequences, around 5% of them seen only once. The chain links TRBV29-1 to TRBJ2-1; TRBD2 matches 7 bases. The sequencing input was blood, either unsorted or a sorted T cell fraction (not recorded which). This receptor was identified in a human donor who was either an allogeneic HSCT recipient or a stem cell or donor lymphocyte infusion donor (not recorded which). It is not recorded whose cells these are; they may come from a transplant donor. In nucleotides, the CDR3 is TGCAGCGTGACCCGGACTAGCAATGAGCAGTTCTTC. It encodes CSVTRTSNEQFF.